A selection of T cell receptor beta chains follows, all from one sample in a study of CD8 T cells in ankylosing spondylitis. TCRdb analysed the 5' RACE reads with MiXCR anew, one entry per CDR3 protein. Among around 150,000 distinct CDR3 sequences listed, about 16% were seen once. Sequencing was performed on blood, either unsorted or a sorted T cell fraction (not recorded which). All receptors come from a male donor with ankylosing spondylitis or in good health (not recorded which). Each CDR3 is given without its conserved first and last residue. The order of the fields is J gene, V gene, CDR3 protein.

>TRBJ2-2|TRBV6-5
ASGTSAGELF
>TRBJ1-6|TRBV6-6
ASSYADSPLH
>TRBJ1-1|TRBV7-8
ASSVDRTGGTEAF
>TRBJ2-5|TRBV20-1
SQTQGALGTQY
>TRBJ2-1|TRBV2
ASSGDTRETNNEQF
>TRBJ2-7|TRBV20-1
SARLPGRISYEQY
>TRBJ2-2|TRBV19
ASSPGGTGTEELF
>TRBJ1-2|TRBV5-1
ASSLGGDGYGYT
>TRBJ2-2|TRBV5-1
ASRASMGNTGELF
>TRBJ1-2|TRBV7-9
ASSFIRGGDYGYT
>TRBJ2-1|TRBV20-1
SARNTAGPHNEQF
>TRBJ2-7|TRBV15
ATSRDRGPYEQY
>TRBJ2-1|TRBV28
ASRQTGGAGNEQF
>TRBJ2-3|TRBV24-1
ATSDPGRTDTQY
>TRBJ1-3|TRBV2
TSSLAEGDSLSGNTIY
>TRBJ2-7|TRBV7-8
ASSLTSTSGITYEQY
>TRBJ1-6|TRBV6-5
ASSLAAWNSPLH
>TRBJ1-5|TRBV4-1
ASSRGTGHSNQPQH
>TRBJ1-4|TRBV7-8
ASSFRRGTNEKLF
>TRBJ2-7|TRBV28
ASTPGGNPYYEQY
>TRBJ2-2|TRBV24-1
ATSDLTTGELF
>TRBJ2-7|TRBV21-1
ASSKMKERASSYEQY
>TRBJ2-5|TRBV6-5
ASSLGPGGTEY
>TRBJ1-1|TRBV5-1
ASSSQGGAGTEAF
>TRBJ2-3|TRBV6-2/TRBV6-3
ASALSFREPTDTQY
>TRBJ2-7|TRBV20-1
SAGSLRRSEQY
>TRBJ1-2|TRBV20-1
SASEEGFYGYT
>TRBJ1-5|TRBV7-9
ASSWSSGTAGQPQH
>TRBJ2-1|TRBV11-2
ASSLHTSVLQF
>TRBJ2-5|TRBV14
ASSQANPPETQY
>TRBJ2-4|TRBV20-1
SASHSGSLAKNIQY
>TRBJ2-7|TRBV4-1
ASSQGDSSYEQY
>TRBJ2-3|TRBV20-1
SALRTIPRDTQY
>TRBJ2-7|TRBV6-5
ASLASGSYEQY
>TRBJ2-3|TRBV9
ASSAGLAGSTDTQY
>TRBJ2-5|TRBV4-1
ASSRLAGETQY
>TRBJ2-7|TRBV5-1
ASSHSSSSYEQY
>TRBJ1-3|TRBV5-1
ASSSLGQLPGNTIY
>TRBJ1-2|TRBV12-3/TRBV12-4
ASSLARADPVYGYT
>TRBJ2-7|TRBV12-3/TRBV12-4
ASSHTPGQDSYEQY
>TRBJ2-1|TRBV28
ASSFGRGVYNEQF